This T cell receptor beta chain emerged from a study of blood T cells in healthy people across ages. PCR was performed a second time for about 7 to 11 cycles using a sample-barcoded 5' primer and a J-beta primer mix. TCRdb used MiXCR to reprocess the 5' RACE reads, holding one entry per CDR3 protein. The sample carries approximately 1,100,000 distinct CDR3 sequences, around 43% recorded once. CDR3 length equals 17 residues. Germline values: CDR1 SGDLS, CDR2 YYNGEE. V shed 3 bases, J shed 7 bases, and the junction held 10 bases outside the gene matches. The source of this sequence is a woman aged 55-70 years in good health. The material sequenced was blood. The rearrangement links TRBV9 to TRBJ2-7; 16 nucleotides match TRBD2. This chain's CDR3 is CASSEGTSGRVYNEQYF. DNA of the CDR3: TGTGCCAGCAGCGAGGGGACTAGCGGGAGGGTATACAATGAGCAGTACTTC.